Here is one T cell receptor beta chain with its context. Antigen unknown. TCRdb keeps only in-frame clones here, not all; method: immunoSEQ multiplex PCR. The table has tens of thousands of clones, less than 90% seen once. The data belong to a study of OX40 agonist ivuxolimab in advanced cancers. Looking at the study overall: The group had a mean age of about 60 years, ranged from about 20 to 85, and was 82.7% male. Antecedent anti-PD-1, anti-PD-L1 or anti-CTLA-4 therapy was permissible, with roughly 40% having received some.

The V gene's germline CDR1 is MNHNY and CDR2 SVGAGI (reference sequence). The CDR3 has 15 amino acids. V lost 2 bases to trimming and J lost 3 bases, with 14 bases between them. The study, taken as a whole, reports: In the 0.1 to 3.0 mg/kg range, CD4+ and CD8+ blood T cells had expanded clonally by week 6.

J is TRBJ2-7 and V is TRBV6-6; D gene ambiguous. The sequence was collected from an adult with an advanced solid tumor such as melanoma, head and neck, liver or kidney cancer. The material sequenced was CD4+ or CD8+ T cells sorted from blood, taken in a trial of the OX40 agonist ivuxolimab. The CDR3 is CASSYGQPPGYEQYF. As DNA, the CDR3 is TGTGCCAGCAGTTACGGGCAGCCACCTGGCTACGAGCAGTACTTC.